A selection of T cell receptor beta chains follows, all from one sample in a study of blood T cell repertoires in COVID-19. Assay used: immunoSEQ multiplex PCR; TCRdb lists only in-frame clones, some missing. The table includes over 30,000 clones, more than 65% detected once. Sample: peripheral blood. The source of these receptors is a man at least 80 years old with active or convalescent COVID-19. CDR3s include the opening cysteine and the closing phenylalanine or tryptophan. A D gene is named only where the DNA matches it firmly. Expanded clones are given a class, and other clones once, few, many or no size at all.

>.|TRBV5-4|TRBD2|TRBJ2-5
CASSTGTRGRETQYF
TGTGCCAGCAGCACAGGGACCCGCGGGAGGGAGACCCAGTACTTC
>.|TRBV2|.|TRBJ2-4
CASSDDRAPKNIQYF
TGTGCCAGCAGCGACGACAGAGCCCCCAAAAACATTCAGTACTTC
>.|TRBV6-1|.|TRBJ1-1
CASSDRENTEAFF
TGTGCCAGCAGTGACAGGGAGAACACTGAAGCTTTCTTT
>.|TRBV7-6|.|TRBJ1-1
CASSSKDKAAGDGTEAFF
TGTGCCAGCAGCTCCAAGGACAAGGCCGCAGGAGACGGCACTGAAGCTTTCTTT
>.|TRBV18|TRBD1|TRBJ2-7
CASSPPDRAPRQYF
TGTGCCAGCTCACCTCCGGACAGGGCCCCACGGCAGTACTTC
>.|TRBV6-5|TRBD1|TRBJ2-5
CASSYLTGQETQYF
TGTGCCAGCAGTTACCTGACAGGGCAAGAGACCCAGTACTTC
>few|TRBV5-1|TRBD2|TRBJ2-5
CASIPFGGGPRETQYF
TGCGCCAGCATACCTTTTGGCGGGGGGCCGAGAGAGACCCAGTACTTC
>.|TRBV25-1|TRBD1|TRBJ1-1
CASRGLGPRAFF
TGTGCCAGTAGGGGGCTGGGCCCACGGGCTTTCTTT
>.|TRBV7-9|.|TRBJ2-1
CASSITRRGITSYSYNEQFF
TGTGCCAGCAGCATAACACGACGCGGAATAACCTCATACTCCTACAATGAGCAGTTCTTC
>few|TRBV7-6|.|TRBJ2-2
CASSPTGPWELFF
TGTGCCAGCTCCCCGACGGGTCCCTGGGAGCTGTTTTTT
>.|TRBV7-3|TRBD1|TRBJ2-3
CASSPPRAGTGGTDTQYF
TGTGCCAGCAGCCCCCCCCGAGCCGGGACAGGGGGGACAGATACGCAGTATTTT
>.|TRBV7-9|TRBD1|TRBJ2-6
CASSTDRGVANVLTF
TGTGCCAGCAGCACCGACAGGGGGGTCGCCAACGTCCTGACTTTC
>.|TRBV19|TRBD1|TRBJ2-3
CASKDRDRDADTQYF
TGTGCCAGTAAAGACCGGGACAGGGATGCAGATACGCAGTATTTT
>once|TRBV25-1|.|TRBJ1-1
CASRGIAEAFF
TGTGCCAGTCGGGGTATCGCTGAAGCTTTCTTT
>.|TRBV11-3|.|TRBJ1-1
CASSSIGGAEAFF
TGTGCCAGCAGCTCAATCGGGGGGGCTGAAGCTTTCTTT
>.|TRBV9|.|TRBJ1-2
CASTRGGNERYGYTF
TGTGCCAGCACCCGAGGAGGAAATGAGCGATATGGCTACACCTTC
>once|TRBV5-1|TRBD2|TRBJ2-3
CASSLTLAGRTDTQYF
TGCGCCAGCAGCTTGACACTAGCGGGTCGCACAGATACGCAGTATTTT
>.|TRBV11-3|TRBD1|TRBJ2-5
CASSPRQGAEETQYF
TGTGCCAGCAGCCCCCGACAGGGGGCCGAAGAGACCCAGTACTTC
>.|TRBV3-1/TRBV3-2|.|TRBJ2-4
CASSQSLAANVIQYF
TGTGCCAGCAGCCAATCGCTCGCGGCCAATGTCATTCAGTACTTC
>few|TRBV30|.|TRBJ1-6
CAFYGDTESLHF
TGTGCCTTCTATGGGGACACCGAATCCCTCCACTTT
>.|TRBV6-6|TRBD1|TRBJ2-3
CASSYALNRGTDTQYF
TGTGCCAGCAGTTACGCCCTTAACAGGGGGACAGATACGCAGTATTTT
>few|TRBV19|TRBD2|TRBJ2-2
CASSLTGGYGTGELFF
TGTGCCAGTAGTCTGACCGGGGGGTACGGCACCGGGGAGCTGTTTTTT
>.|TRBV9|.|TRBJ2-7
CASSPELGAFFSYEQYF
TGTGCCAGCAGCCCAGAGTTAGGGGCTTTTTTTTCCTACGAGCAGTACTTC
>.|TRBV6-2/TRBV6-3|TRBD2|TRBJ2-2
CASSYSRRGAGGPAGELFF
TGTGCCAGCAGTTACTCGAGAAGGGGAGCGGGGGGGCCAGCCGGGGAGCTGTTTTTT
>.|TRBV19|TRBD1|TRBJ1-2
CASSTAGQGDYGYTF
TGTGCCAGTAGTACCGCCGGACAGGGGGACTATGGCTACACCTTC
>.|TRBV7-9|.|TRBJ2-7
CASSSDSSYEQYF
TGTGCCAGCAGCTCGGACTCCTCCTACGAGCAGTACTTC
>.|TRBV7-2|TRBD2|TRBJ2-5
CASSPSGGGYQETQYF
TGTGCCAGCAGCCCCTCTGGCGGGGGGTACCAAGAGACCCAGTACTTC
>.|TRBV29-1|.|TRBJ2-5
CSVDRGNARETQYF
TGCAGCGTTGATAGAGGGAATGCGAGAGAGACCCAGTACTTC
>.|TRBV5-1|TRBD1|TRBJ2-1
CASSLGTGAYNEQFF
TGCGCCAGCAGCCTAGGGACAGGAGCCTACAATGAGCAGTTCTTC
>.|TRBV6-5|TRBD1|TRBJ2-2
CASGATGLGTGELFF
TGTGCCAGCGGGGCGACAGGGTTGGGCACCGGGGAGCTGTTTTTT
>few|TRBV6-5|TRBD1|TRBJ1-1
CASSGQGVSEAFF
TGTGCCAGCAGCGGACAGGGGGTGTCTGAAGCTTTCTTT
>.|TRBV7-2|.|TRBJ2-1
CASSPGVGTPTYNEQFF
TGTGCCAGCAGCCCTGGGGTCGGGACACCCACCTACAATGAGCAGTTCTTC
>.|TRBV5-1|TRBD1|TRBJ2-3
CASRQGTSTDTQYF
TGCGCCAGCCGACAGGGAACTAGCACAGATACGCAGTATTTT
>.|TRBV12-3/TRBV12-4|.|TRBJ2-2
CASSFGAAGELFF
TGTGCCAGCAGTTTTGGGGCAGCCGGGGAGCTGTTTTTT
>.|TRBV19|.|TRBJ1-1
CASSPYKNTEAFF
TGTGCCAGTTCCCCTTACAAGAACACTGAAGCTTTCTTT
>.|TRBV18|.|TRBJ1-2
CASSPAEDHGYTF
TGTGCCAGCTCACCAGCAGAGGATCATGGCTACACCTTC
>.|TRBV7-3|TRBD2|TRBJ2-1
CASSLYGGSSTSGHNEQFF
TGTGCCAGCAGCTTATATGGTGGGTCGTCGACTAGCGGTCACAATGAGCAGTTCTTC
>few|TRBV7-2|.|TRBJ1-2
CASSLGAVGYTF
TGTGCCAGCAGCTTAGGTGCGGTAGGCTACACCTTC
>.|TRBV20-1|TRBD2|TRBJ2-1
CSASLLTGAGTYNEQFF
TGCAGTGCTAGTCTACTAACGGGAGCGGGAACCTACAATGAGCAGTTCTTC
>.|TRBV29-1|TRBD1|TRBJ2-1
CSVGDRVYNEQFF
TGCAGCGTTGGGGACAGGGTCTACAATGAGCAGTTCTTC
>.|TRBV6-5|.|TRBJ1-6
CASSYSEESTLHF
TGTGCCAGCAGTTACTCCGAGGAGTCAACCCTCCACTTT
>few|TRBV5-4|.|TRBJ2-5
CASSPLGRTETQYF
TGTGCCAGCAGCCCCCTGGGGAGGACGGAGACCCAGTACTTC
>.|TRBV19|TRBD1|TRBJ2-7
CASSDGGTGPYEQYF
TGTGCCAGTAGTGATGGGGGGACAGGGCCTTACGAGCAGTACTTC
>.|TRBV4-1|.|TRBJ2-2
CASSRTGSTGELFF
TGCGCCAGCAGCCGCACAGGGAGCACCGGGGAGCTGTTTTTT
>.|TRBV11-2|.|TRBJ2-3
CASSFNRGTTDTQYF
TGTGCCAGCAGCTTTAACCGGGGGACCACAGATACGCAGTATTTT
>.|TRBV11-2|TRBD1|TRBJ1-2
CASSLDRDRGNGYTF
TGTGCCAGCAGCTTAGATCGAGACAGGGGGAATGGCTACACCTTC
>once|TRBV6-5|TRBD2|TRBJ2-5
CASRVDPAGATQYF
TGTGCCAGCAGGGTGGACCCAGCGGGGGCGACCCAGTACTTC